The clone carrying this TCR beta chain came up a few times. One end of the junction is discordant with germline, which a read error may explain. This CDR3 is built from 18 residues. The germline V gene has CDR1 MNHEY and CDR2 SVGAGI. This sample was included in a study of metastatic and nonmetastatic thyroid tumors. Study in general: For malignant and benign thyroid patients, tumor or nodule tissue and blood were the sources whose repertoires were compared.

Each patient went into thyroid surgery without having received any treatment. TCRdb re-clonotyped the PCR reads via MiXCR. The sample includes 100,000 or so clones, more than 12% of them seen just once. Sequenced sample: blood. The clonotype comes from a female donor with papillary thyroid cancer or a benign thyroid nodule (not recorded which). Some clones in this sample may be carry-over from other donors' samples. The rearrangement joins TRBV6-5 to TRBJ2-2; 11 nucleotides agree with TRBD2. The CDR3 DNA sequence: TGTGCCAGCAGTTCCTCGCTAGCGGGGGGACCCAGCACCGGTGAGCTGTTTTTT. Its protein is CASSSSLAGGPSTGELFF.